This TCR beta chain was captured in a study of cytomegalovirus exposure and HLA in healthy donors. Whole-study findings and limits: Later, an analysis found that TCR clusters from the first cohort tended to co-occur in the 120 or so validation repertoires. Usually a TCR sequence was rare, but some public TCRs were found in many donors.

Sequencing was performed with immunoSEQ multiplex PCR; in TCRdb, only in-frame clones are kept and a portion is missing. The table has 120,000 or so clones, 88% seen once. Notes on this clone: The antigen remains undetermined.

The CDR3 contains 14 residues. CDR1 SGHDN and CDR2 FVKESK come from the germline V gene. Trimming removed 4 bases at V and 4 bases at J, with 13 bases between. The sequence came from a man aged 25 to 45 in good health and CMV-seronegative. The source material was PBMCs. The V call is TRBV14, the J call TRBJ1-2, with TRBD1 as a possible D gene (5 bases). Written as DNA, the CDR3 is TGTGCCAGCAGCCCTCAAGGGGCCTTCTATGGCTACACCTTC. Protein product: CASSPQGAFYGYTF.